This TCR beta chain was sequenced during a study of shared clonotypes between healthy human individuals. Study information: The people who gave samples were two women and a few men aged 18 to 49. Researchers assigned three CD4 naive, three CD4 memory, two CD8 naive and one CD8 memory plate to each donor. Findings and caveats of the study: As a rule, naive subsets had a larger estimated richness than memory subsets. The naive CD4 repertoires of several donors were compared, and approximately 4.5% of clonotypes were shared.

This table comes from immunoSEQ multiplex PCR, and its TCRdb copy is limited to in-frame clones, with some not included. The table has about 2,500,000 clones, more than 90% seen once. This CDR3 spans 14 amino acids. V lost 3 bases to trimming and J lost 2 bases, with 10 bases between them. Germline V CDR1 and CDR2: LGHNA, YSLEER. For this clone: The antigen is undetermined. Additional DNA sequences in this sample encode the identical CDR3.

The TCR sequence derives from a man aged 18 to 29 in good health. J is TRBJ1-2 and V is TRBV4-3; D perhaps matches TRBD1 (5 bases). Sequenced: naive CD4+ T cells sorted from blood. Subset denoted: CD45RA+ positively selected. CDR3 in amino acids: CASSQQGTNYGYTF. In nucleotides, the CDR3 is TGCGCCAGCAGCCAGCAGGGTACGAACTATGGCTACACCTTC.